Below are 23 T cell receptor beta chains sequenced from a single sample in a study of T cells after yellow fever vaccination. TCRdb redid the calling of the 5' RACE reads with MiXCR, one entry per CDR3 protein. The sample includes roughly 500,000 distinct CDR3 sequences, 15% to 20% of them seen just once. Sample: PBMCs, taken 15 days after the yellow fever booster vaccination. The receptors were gathered from a man aged 30-40 years who received the YFV17D yellow fever vaccine.

The CDR3 DNA reads TGCGCCAGCAGCTTGGCCGGGACTAGCGGGAGTGATACGCAGTATTTT. As protein: CASSLAGTSGSDTQYF. V gene TRBV5-1 combines with J gene TRBJ2-3; 14 nucleotides match TRBD2. J lost 6 bases, V lost 0 bases, and 3 bases had no gene match. In germline, CDR1 is SGHRS, CDR2 YFSETQ. The CDR3 is 16 amino acids.

The chain employs TRBV29-1 and TRBJ2-7, with 8 nucleotides matching TRBD2. V lost 6 bases and J lost 0; bases outside the gene matches: 7. The germline V gene encodes CDR1 SQVTM and CDR2 ANQGSEA. The CDR3 consists of 14 residues. The CDR3, as DNA: TGCAGCGTGGGGGCGGGGGGTCCCTCCTACGAGCAGTACTTC. Protein: CSVGAGGPSYEQYF.

The chain combines TRBV10-3 with TRBJ2-1; 8 nucleotides agree with TRBD2. The CDR3 has 15 residues. V shed 3 bases and J 5 bases; nucleotides not matched to a gene: 6. CDR1 and CDR2 (germline): ENHRY, SYGVKD. The DNA for the CDR3 is TGTGCCATCAGTGACCTAGCGGGTGGGGACAATGAGCAGTTCTTC. This translates into CAISDLAGGDNEQFF.

The J gene is TRBJ2-3, the V gene TRBV15, with D perhaps given as TRBD1 or TRBD2 (5 bases each). Germline CDR1 LNHNV, CDR2 YYDKDF (reference sequence). The V and J ends lost 10 bases and 2 bases respectively, with 13 bases between them. The CDR3 runs to 13 residues. This CDR3 is CAIRDRNTDTQYF. CDR3 in DNA: TGTGCCATTAGGGACCGAAACACAGATACGCAGTATTTT.

The rearrangement links TRBV29-1 to TRBJ1-1; D ambiguous. In germline, CDR1 is SQVTM, CDR2 ANQGSEA. This CDR3 contains 16 residues. The germline V and J ends were trimmed by 4 bases and 0 bases, with 18 bases remaining between them. The CDR3 DNA reads TGCAGCGTTGTGGCCCCCCTGTCCGGGATGAACACTGAAGCTTTCTTT. Translated, it gives CSVVAPLSGMNTEAFF.

This chain connects TRBV3-1 to TRBJ2-3; D not certain. The CDR3 spans 15 residues. Trimming took 1 base from V and 1 from J, leaving 9 bases between them. Germline V CDR1 and CDR2: LGHDT, YNNKEL (reference sequence). CDR3 amino acids: CASSQVDLGTDTQYF. CDR3 DNA sequence: TGTGCCAGCAGCCAAGTAGACCTCGGCACAGATACGCAGTATTTT.

This clonotype was counted only a few times. Here the CDR3 reads CASSVTGSSGYGYTF. The CDR3 region has the DNA TGTGCCAGCAGCGTCACAGGTTCTTCGGGCTATGGCTACACCTTC. The V gene is TRBV9, the J gene TRBJ1-2; D perhaps matches TRBD1 (5 bases). CDR3 size: 15 residues. V was trimmed by 2 bases and J by 4 bases, leaving 15 bases between them. Germline V gene data show CDR1 as SGDLS and CDR2 as YYNGEE.

This clonotype was seen more than once but under ten times. V gene TRBV7-8 combines with J gene TRBJ2-7, with D possibly TRBD2 on 7 matching bases. V dropped 5 bases and J dropped 2 bases, with 16 bases sitting between them. The CDR3 extends over 15 amino acids. In germline, CDR1 is SGHVS, CDR2 FQNEAQ. The CDR3 reads CASSPWRGPPYEQYF. CDR3 nucleotides: TGTGCCAGCAGCCCCTGGCGGGGGCCTCCCTACGAGCAGTACTTC.

The V gene is TRBV18, the J gene TRBJ1-5; D call uncertain. Trimming stripped 3 bases from V and 4 bases from J, with 13 bases between. The CDR3 extends over 15 amino acids. Per the germline V gene, CDR1 is KGHSH and CDR2 is LQKENI. CDR3 bases: TGTGCCAGCTCACCGGAAAGTGGCGAGAATCAGCCCCAGCATTTT. Translation gives CASSPESGENQPQHF.

The CDR3 here is CASSSDGETQYF. CDR3 DNA sequence: TGTGCCAGCAGTTCGGACGGAGAGACCCAGTACTTC. The genes are TRBV27 and TRBJ2-5, with no clear D. In germline, CDR1 is MNHEY, CDR2 SMNVEV (reference sequence). The CDR3 runs to 12 residues. The V and J ends lost 4 bases and 4 bases respectively, with 7 bases between them.

Only a few counts were recorded for this clonotype. V gene TRBV28 combines with J gene TRBJ2-3, with 7 bases aligning to TRBD1. The CDR3 sequence is 15 residues long. Germline assignment: CDR1 MDHEN and CDR2 SYDVKM. The V gene end was trimmed by 5 bases and the J gene end by 2 bases; junction bases not matched to a gene: 7. CDR3 in DNA: TGTGCCAGCAGTCGGGACAGACCCGTCACAGATACGCAGTATTTT. This gives the protein CASSRDRPVTDTQYF. Full variable domain (rest looked up from reference TRBV28 and TRBJ2-3): DVKVTQSSRYLVKRTGEKVFLECVQDMDHENMFWYRQDPGLGLRLIYFSYDVKMKEKGDIPEGYSVSREKKERFSLILESASTNQTSMYLCASSRDRPVTDTQYFGPGTRLTVL.

This chain links TRBV5-1 with TRBJ2-2; tentatively, D is TRBD1 (6 bases). The CDR3 length is 15 residues. From germline, CDR1 is SGHRS and CDR2 YFSETQ. V lost 4 bases and J lost 0, with 10 bases in between. The DNA of the CDR3 is TGCGCCAGCAGCGTGGGACATACGAACACCGGGGAGCTGTTTTTT. Amino acids: CASSVGHTNTGELFF.

The chain links TRBV4-3 to TRBJ2-3, with D possibly matching TRBD2 (7 bases). Trimming left V 0 bases short and J 7 bases short, with 20 bases between. The CDR3 loop spans 17 amino acids. Looked up from germline, CDR1 is LGHNA and CDR2 is YSLEER. The DNA of the CDR3 is TGCGCCAGCAGCCAAGAATACGGGGGAGGGGGAGGGAATACGCAGTATTTT. This gives the protein CASSQEYGGGGGNTQYF.

V usage is TRBV5-1 and J usage is TRBJ1-4; TRBD1 agrees at 7 bases. With 4 bases clipped from V and 8 bases from J, the junction kept 8 bases outside the gene matches. The CDR3 runs 14 residues. Germline-derived CDR1 and CDR2 are SGHRS and YFSETQ. In DNA form, the CDR3 reads TGCGCCAGCAGCCCCGGGACAGCAAGGGAAAAACTGTTTTTT. It yields the protein CASSPGTAREKLFF.

The chain combines TRBV5-1 with TRBJ1-1, with 9 bases fitting TRBD1. Germline values: CDR1 SGHRS, CDR2 YFSETQ. The CDR3 spans 15 residues. Unmatched junction bases numbered 3, after V lost 0 bases and J lost 3 bases. The chain's CDR3 is CASSLEGQGDTEAFF. The DNA for the CDR3 is TGCGCCAGCAGCTTGGAGGGACAGGGAGACACTGAAGCTTTCTTT.

The V call is TRBV7-9, the J call TRBJ2-3; 12 bases align to TRBD2. CDR3 length: 17 residues. The trim removed 5 bases at V and 0 bases at J, leaving 6 bases unmatched. CDR1 is SEHNR, CDR2 FQNEAQ, per germline (reference sequence). CDR3 DNA sequence: TGTGCCAGCAGCCCCGGAGGGACTAGCGGGAGCACAGATACGCAGTATTTT. Protein sequence: CASSPGGTSGSTDTQYF.

This sequence joins TRBV5-1 and TRBJ2-7, with 9 bases lining up with TRBD2. The CDR3 loop spans 17 amino acids. The germline gives CDR1 SGHRS, CDR2 YFSETQ. J was trimmed by 1 base and V by 4 bases; bases with no gene match: 12. CDR3 DNA: TGCGCCAGCAGCCCCCGTACGGCGGGAGGGCCGTCCTACGAGCAGTACTTC. The encoded protein is CASSPRTAGGPSYEQYF.

The chain joins TRBV27 to TRBJ2-5; 7 bases are a match to TRBD2. The CDR3 totals 17 residues. The germline V gene encodes CDR1 MNHEY and CDR2 SMNVEV (reference sequence). V was clipped by 10 bases and J by 4 bases; unmatched bases: 21. The CDR3 is CATHPLKGRERGETQYF. The CDR3 DNA reads as TGTGCCACTCACCCTTTAAAGGGGCGGGAGAGGGGAGAGACCCAGTACTTC.

This clonotype was seen only a few times. The chain combines TRBV14 with TRBJ2-1; D call uncertain. Germline V gives CDR1 SGHDN, CDR2 FVKESK. This CDR3 region has 12 residues. Trimming took 4 bases from V and 6 from J, leaving 7 bases between them. The CDR3 loop is CASSPNLNEQFF. CDR3 sequence (DNA): TGTGCCAGCAGCCCGAATCTCAATGAGCAGTTCTTC.

There are a few counts of this clonotype. The CDR3 DNA sequence: TGCAGTGCCAAGGGGGGGTTAGAGGCCAACGTCCTGACTTTC. It encodes CSAKGGLEANVLTF. The chain recombines TRBV20-1 with TRBJ2-6; D might be TRBD2 (7 bases). Trimming removed 6 bases at V and 6 bases at J, with 15 bases between. The CDR3 is 14 residues long. Germline CDR1 reads DFQATT; CDR2 reads SNEGSKA (reference sequence).

There are a few counts of this clonotype. This chain uses TRBV7-2 with TRBJ2-1; perhaps TRBD1 as D (5 bases). CDR3 length: 17 residues. Trimming shortened V by 2 bases and J by 0 bases, and 14 bases separated the two germline ends. Germline V gene sequence: CDR1 SGHTA, CDR2 FQGNSA. CDR3 in amino acids: CASSLTLDRFSYNEQFF. CDR3 DNA: TGTGCCAGCAGCTTAACATTAGACAGATTCTCCTACAATGAGCAGTTCTTC.

The rearrangement joins TRBV7-9 to TRBJ2-1, with D possibly TRBD1 on 6 matching bases. The germline V gene has CDR1 SEHNR and CDR2 FQNEAQ (reference sequence). The CDR3 contains 15 residues. The ends were cut back, 4 bases at V and 6 bases at J, with 16 bases in the middle. CDR3 in amino acids: CASSSWDTRVNEQFF. CDR3 in DNA: TGTGCCAGCAGCTCCTGGGACACCCGGGTCAATGAGCAGTTCTTC.

The chain couples TRBV11-2 to TRBJ2-3; 10 positions agree with TRBD1. CDR1 and CDR2 (germline): SGHAT, FQNNGV. V dropped 0 bases and J dropped 6; count of bases not matched to a gene: 6. This CDR3 region has 16 residues. The CDR3: CASSLEPGQGYDTQYF. DNA of the CDR3: TGTGCCAGCAGCTTAGAGCCGGGACAGGGGTACGATACGCAGTATTTT.